The TCR beta chain under discussion was sequenced for a study of blood T cell repertoires in COVID-19. The wider study: T cells, B-cell-depleted T cells, or PBMCs supplied cDNA or gDNA.

Germline-derived CDR1 and CDR2 are SGHTA and FQGNSA. This CDR3 has 15 amino acids. V dropped 7 bases and J dropped 0; count of bases not matched to a gene: 7. Authors' processing steps: Reference gene primer amplification gave estimated nucleated cell counts. The data were produced by immunoSEQ multiplex PCR, yet TCRdb's version contains in-frame clones alone and is incomplete. The DNA gave D and trimming, while V, J and clone size come from that table. The data show around 190,000 clones, more than 70% seen once. Seattle cases were enrolled at active infection and followed longitudinally. This TCR came from a man aged 50 to 60 with COVID-19, enrolled during active disease. The V call is TRBV7-2, the J call TRBJ2-3; 7 bases are shared with TRBD1. Sequenced input: peripheral blood. Here the CDR3 reads CASNEQGMSTDTQYF. In DNA form, the CDR3 reads TGTGCCAGCAACGAACAGGGGATGAGCACAGATACGCAGTATTTT. The variable domain in full, with the rest retrieved from reference TRBV7-2 and TRBJ2-3, is GAGVSQSPSNKVTEKGKDVELRCDPISGHTALYWYRQSLGQGLEFLIYFQGNSAPDKSGLPSDRFSAERTGGSVSTLTIQRTQQEDSAVYLCASNEQGMSTDTQYFGPGTRLTVL.